One sample yielded the 13 T cell receptor beta chains listed below, sequenced in a study of shared clonotypes between healthy human individuals. CD8 cells regarded as naive lacked CD45RO, were positively chosen for CCR7, and omitted terminally differentiated effector memory CD45RA+ cells. The repertoire was sequenced with immunoSEQ multiplex PCR; TCRdb's copy has only in-frame clones and lacks some. The sample includes some 2,100,000 clones, 85% to 95% of them seen just once. The sequenced sample consisted of naive CD8+ T cells from PBMCs. These receptors were taken from a man younger than 35 in good health. Some clones in this sample may be carry-over from other donors' samples.

This chain links TRBV15 with TRBJ2-7, with a possible D match to TRBD1 (6 bases). The germline CDR1 and CDR2 sequences are LNHNV and YYDKDF (reference sequence). Trimming pared 0 bases from V and 7 bases from J, leaving 19 bases between. CDR3 length: 16 amino acids. The CDR3 reads CATSRESSRLQGEQYF. The CDR3 nucleotides read TGTGCCACCAGCAGAGAAAGTAGCAGGCTCCAGGGGGAGCAGTACTTC.

The chain is built from TRBV7-8 and TRBJ2-1, with TRBD2 matching 7 bases. Germline V gene sequence: CDR1 SGHVS, CDR2 FQNEAQ. CDR3 length: 18 amino acids. Germline trimming cut 0 bases from V and 8 bases from J; bases unmatched to any gene: 16. This CDR3 reads CASSLAKEGGFRPDEQFF. DNA for the CDR3: TGTGCCAGCAGCTTAGCGAAGGAGGGAGGGTTCCGGCCAGATGAGCAGTTCTTC.

J is TRBJ2-1 and V is TRBV6-5; D is uncertain. In germline, CDR1 is MNHEY, CDR2 SVGAGI. V gave up 0 bases and J gave up 6 bases, with 12 bases separating them. The CDR3 consists of 15 residues. The CDR3 spells CASSYSGLGSNEQFF. The CDR3 bases are TGTGCCAGCAGTTACTCGGGTCTAGGCAGCAATGAGCAGTTCTTC.

This sequence joins TRBV7-9 and TRBJ2-1, with a possible D match to TRBD2 (5 bases). The V and J ends lost 3 bases and 10 bases respectively, with 13 bases between them. Germline values: CDR1 SEHNR, CDR2 FQNEAQ (reference sequence). This CDR3 region has 13 residues. In DNA, the CDR3 is TGTGCCAGCAGCTTCGCAACGGGATGGGAGCAGTTCTTC. Translating it yields CASSFATGWEQFF.

V and J are TRBV6-1 and TRBJ2-7, with 7 bases matching TRBD2. The CDR3 length is 17 residues. With 3 bases clipped from V and 3 bases from J, the junction kept 14 bases outside the gene matches. CDR1 MNHNS and CDR2 SASEGT come from the germline V gene. CDR3 protein: CASSDPRERLTNYEQYF. CDR3 DNA sequence: TGTGCCAGCAGTGATCCGCGGGAGCGACTCACCAACTACGAGCAGTACTTC.

The chain couples TRBV7-9 to TRBJ1-2, with 9 bases identical to TRBD1. The junction had 11 bases not matched to a gene; V was cut back by 5 bases and J by 7 bases. The CDR3 length is 15 residues. Germline CDR1 reads SEHNR; CDR2 reads FQNEAQ (reference sequence). The CDR3 sequence: CASSPTGTGNVGYTF. DNA of the CDR3: TGTGCCAGCAGCCCTACTGGGACAGGGAACGTTGGCTACACCTTC.

J is TRBJ2-7 and V is TRBV9; 7 bases map to TRBD1. Germline assignment: CDR1 SGDLS and CDR2 YYNGEE. V lost 3 bases and J lost 1; bases outside the gene matches: 10. This CDR3 region has 16 residues. CDR3 sequence (DNA): TGTGCCAGCAGCGCGCCCCACACGGGACAGTCCTACGAGCAGTACTTC. Encoded protein: CASSAPHTGQSYEQYF.

The chain joins TRBV28 to TRBJ2-3; D perhaps matches TRBD1 (5 bases). The CDR3 has 14 amino acids. CDR1 and CDR2 (germline): MDHEN, SYDVKM. Trimming pared 3 bases from V and 4 bases from J, leaving 11 bases between. CDR3 sequence: CASSLQGAADTQYF. In DNA, the CDR3 is TGTGCCAGCAGTTTGCAGGGTGCGGCAGATACGCAGTATTTT.

This clone has a single count. This chain connects TRBV7-9 to TRBJ2-1; perhaps D is TRBD1 or TRBD2 (5 bases each). Per germline, CDR1 SEHNR and CDR2 FQNEAQ (reference sequence). The CDR3 totals 15 residues. V lost 4 bases to trimming and J lost 4 bases, with 14 bases between them. This CDR3 is CASSYNGREYNEQFF. The CDR3 DNA is TGTGCCAGCAGCTACAACGGCAGGGAGTACAATGAGCAGTTCTTC.

The chain links TRBV18 to TRBJ2-3, with D unresolved. This CDR3 comprises 14 residues. Trimming removed 0 bases at V and 2 bases at J, with 6 bases between. Germline-derived CDR1 and CDR2 are KGHSH and LQKENI. The chain's CDR3 is CASSPPGNTDTQYF. CDR3 sequence (DNA): TGTGCCAGCTCACCACCGGGCAACACAGATACGCAGTATTTT.

This clone was observed a handful of times. This sequence joins TRBV5-6 and TRBJ1-1, with 9 bases fitting TRBD1. Germline CDR1 reads SGHDT; CDR2 reads YYEEEE. This CDR3 is built from 16 residues. V trimming: 3 bases; J trimming: 1 base; junction bases outside the gene matches: 7. The CDR3 bases are TGTGCCAGCAGCTGGGGGACAGGGTATGGGAACACTGAAGCTTTCTTT. This translates into CASSWGTGYGNTEAFF. Variable domain in full (rest from reference TRBV5-6 and TRBJ1-1): DAGVTQSPTHLIKTRGQQVTLRCSPKSGHDTVSWYQQALGQGPQFIFQYYEEEERQRGNFPDRFSGHQFPNYSSELNVNALLLGDSALYLCASSWGTGYGNTEAFFGQGTRLTVV.

V and J are TRBV30 and TRBJ1-2; 8 positions match TRBD1. The CDR3 is 17 amino acids. The V and J ends lost 7 bases and 4 bases, in that order; junction bases with no gene match: 20. Germline-derived CDR1 and CDR2 are GTSNPN and SVGIG (reference sequence). This CDR3 is CASGRDIPGQAFYGYTF. The CDR3 DNA reads TGTGCCTCTGGAAGGGATATCCCGGGACAGGCATTCTATGGCTACACCTTC.

The J gene is TRBJ2-5, the V gene TRBV11-2, with 12 bases that match TRBD2. V trimming: 5 bases; J trimming: 5 bases; junction bases outside the gene matches: 12. CDR3 length: 17 amino acids. CDR1 and CDR2 from the germline V gene are SGHAT and FQNNGV. The CDR3 nucleotides read TGTGCCAGCAGCGGGTTTCTAGCGGGAGGGCCGCGGGAGACCCAGTACTTC. Translation gives CASSGFLAGGPRETQYF.